This T cell receptor beta chain originates from a study of T-cell reconstitution after alpha-beta-depleted transplantation in children. This clonotype appeared a few times. During its preparation, the TCRbeta library received unique molecular identifiers. TCRdb passed the PCR reads through MiXCR, listing each CDR3 protein once. Of fewer than 750,000 distinct CDR3 sequences listed, over 20% are singletons. This specimen consisted of PBMCs, obtained before TCRalphabeta/CD19-depleted stem cell transplant. This clonotype originated in a boy younger than two with Wiskott-Aldrich syndrome, due to receive a stem cell transplant.

CDR3 region: CSARQGPGYGYTF. The CDR3 DNA reads as TGCAGTGCTCGACAGGGGCCGGGCTATGGCTACACCTTC. The rearrangement links TRBV20-1 to TRBJ1-2; 8 nucleotides line up with TRBD1. The CDR3 is 13 residues long. Germline V gene data show CDR1 as DFQATT and CDR2 as SNEGSKA (reference sequence). V shed 5 bases and J 4 bases; nucleotides not matched to a gene: 6.